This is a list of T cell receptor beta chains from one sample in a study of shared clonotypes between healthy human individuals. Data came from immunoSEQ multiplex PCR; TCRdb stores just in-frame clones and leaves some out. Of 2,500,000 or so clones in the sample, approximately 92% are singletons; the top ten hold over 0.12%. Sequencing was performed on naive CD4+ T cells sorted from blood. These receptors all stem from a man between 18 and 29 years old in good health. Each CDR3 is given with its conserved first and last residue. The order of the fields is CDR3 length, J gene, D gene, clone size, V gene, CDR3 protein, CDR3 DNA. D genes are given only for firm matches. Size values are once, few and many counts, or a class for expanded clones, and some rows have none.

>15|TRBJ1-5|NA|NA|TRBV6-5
CASSRDRMGNQPQHF
TGTGCCAGCAGCCGAGACCGGATGGGCAATCAGCCCCAGCATTTT
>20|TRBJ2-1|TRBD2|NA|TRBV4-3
CASSQVVSGRVPFLDNEQFF
TGCGCCAGCAGCCAAGTCGTTAGCGGGAGGGTCCCGTTCCTCGACAATGAGCAGTTCTTC
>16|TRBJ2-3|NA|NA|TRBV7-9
CASSLGRGGGTDTQYF
TGTGCCAGCAGCTTAGGAAGAGGCGGGGGCACAGATACGCAGTATTTT
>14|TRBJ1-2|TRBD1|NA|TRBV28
CASSGGGTGYGYTF
TGTGCCAGCAGCGGGGGTGGGACAGGGTATGGCTACACCTTC
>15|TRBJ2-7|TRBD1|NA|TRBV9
CASSARDRGSYEQYF
TGTGCCAGCAGCGCCCGGGACAGGGGCTCCTACGAGCAGTACTTC
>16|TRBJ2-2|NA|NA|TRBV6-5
CASSYSPPGNTGELFF
TGTGCCAGCAGTTACTCCCCTCCGGGTAACACCGGGGAGCTGTTTTTT
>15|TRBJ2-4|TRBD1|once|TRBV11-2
CASSPAGGSRDIQYF
TGTGCCAGCAGCCCCGCAGGGGGCTCTAGGGACATTCAGTACTTC
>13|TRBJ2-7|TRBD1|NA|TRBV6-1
CASSGDSRYEQYF
TGTGCCAGCAGCGGGGACAGCCGCTACGAGCAGTACTTC
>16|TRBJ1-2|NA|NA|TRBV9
CASSPTGKEFGYGYTF
TGTGCCAGCAGCCCCACGGGGAAAGAGTTTGGGTATGGCTACACCTTC
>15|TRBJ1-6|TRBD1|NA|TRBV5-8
CASSLVAGGNSPLHF
TGTGCCAGCAGCTTGGTAGCAGGGGGTAATTCACCCCTCCACTTT
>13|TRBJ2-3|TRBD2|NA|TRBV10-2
CASRLANTDTQYF
TGCGCCAGCCGACTAGCCAACACAGATACGCAGTATTTT
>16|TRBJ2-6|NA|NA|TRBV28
CASSLSGSSGANVLTF
TGTGCCAGCAGTTTAAGTGGGAGCTCTGGGGCCAACGTCCTGACTTTC
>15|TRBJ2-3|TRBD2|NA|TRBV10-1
CASSLTSGGAGTQYF
TGCGCCAGCAGCCTGACTAGCGGGGGGGCAGGTACGCAGTATTTT
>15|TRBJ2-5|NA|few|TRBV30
CAWTTSQSPQETQYF
TGTGCCTGGACCACATCCCAGAGCCCCCAAGAGACCCAGTACTTC
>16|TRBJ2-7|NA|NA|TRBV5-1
CASSLTPIGSSYEQYF
TGCGCCAGCAGCTTGACCCCGATAGGAAGCTCCTACGAGCAGTACTTC
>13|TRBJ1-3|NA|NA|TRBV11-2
CASIQSSGNTIYF
TGTGCCAGCATACAGAGCTCTGGAAACACCATATATTTT
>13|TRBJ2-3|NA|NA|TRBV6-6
CASSYQGTDTQYF
TGTGCCAGCAGTTACCAGGGAACAGATACGCAGTATTTT
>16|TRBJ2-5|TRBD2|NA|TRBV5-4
CASSRPEGGGAETQYF
TGTGCCAGCAGCCGACCCGAGGGCGGGGGGGCAGAGACCCAGTACTTC
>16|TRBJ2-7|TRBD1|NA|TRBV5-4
CASSPGGQGKNYEQYF
TGTGCCAGCAGCCCCGGCGGACAGGGGAAAAACTACGAGCAGTACTTC
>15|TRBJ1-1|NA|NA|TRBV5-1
CASSLEGYMNTEAFF
TGCGCCAGCAGCTTGGAGGGATACATGAACACTGAAGCTTTCTTT
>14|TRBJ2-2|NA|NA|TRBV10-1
CASSESQGTGELFF
TGCGCCAGCAGTGAGTCGCAGGGAACCGGGGAGCTGTTTTTT
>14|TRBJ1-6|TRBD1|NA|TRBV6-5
CASSGQGYNSPLHF
TGTGCCAGCAGCGGACAGGGATATAATTCACCCCTCCACTTT
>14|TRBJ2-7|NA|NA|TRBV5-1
CASSQGTESYEQYF
TGCGCCAGCAGCCAAGGGACCGAAAGCTACGAGCAGTACTTC
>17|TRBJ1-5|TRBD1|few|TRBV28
CASSLVGGQGLNQPQHF
TGTGCCAGCAGTTTGGTTGGGGGACAGGGTCTCAATCAGCCCCAGCATTTT
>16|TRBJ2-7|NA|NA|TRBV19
CASSIGFGDTAYEQYF
TGTGCCAGTAGTATCGGCTTCGGGGACACAGCCTACGAGCAGTACTTC
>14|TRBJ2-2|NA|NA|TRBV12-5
CAKPRGPSAGELFF
TGTGCTAAGCCGAGGGGCCCCTCGGCCGGGGAGCTGTTTTTT
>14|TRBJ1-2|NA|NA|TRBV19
CASSIAVQGTGYTF
TGTGCCAGTAGTATCGCAGTACAGGGAACTGGCTACACCTTC
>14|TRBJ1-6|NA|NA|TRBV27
CASSLSGGNSPLHF
TGTGCCAGCAGTTTAAGTGGTGGGAATTCACCCCTCCACTTT
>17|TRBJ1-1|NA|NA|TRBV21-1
CASSKAPPTGPEAEAFF
TGTGCCAGCAGCAAAGCTCCACCGACAGGCCCAGAAGCTGAAGCTTTCTTT
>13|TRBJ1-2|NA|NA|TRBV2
CASSNQGLLGYTF
TGTGCCAGCAGTAACCAGGGTTTGTTGGGCTACACCTTC
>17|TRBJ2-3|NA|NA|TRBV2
CASSEGRRPRHPDTQYF
TGTGCCAGCAGTGAAGGGCGTCGGCCCCGCCACCCAGATACGCAGTATTTT
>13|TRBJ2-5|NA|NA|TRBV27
CASKTRAQETQYF
TGTGCCAGCAAAACGAGGGCGCAAGAGACCCAGTACTTC
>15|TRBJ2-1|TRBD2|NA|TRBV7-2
CASSLLSSGYNEQFF
TGTGCCAGCAGCTTATTGAGTAGCGGGTACAATGAGCAGTTCTTC